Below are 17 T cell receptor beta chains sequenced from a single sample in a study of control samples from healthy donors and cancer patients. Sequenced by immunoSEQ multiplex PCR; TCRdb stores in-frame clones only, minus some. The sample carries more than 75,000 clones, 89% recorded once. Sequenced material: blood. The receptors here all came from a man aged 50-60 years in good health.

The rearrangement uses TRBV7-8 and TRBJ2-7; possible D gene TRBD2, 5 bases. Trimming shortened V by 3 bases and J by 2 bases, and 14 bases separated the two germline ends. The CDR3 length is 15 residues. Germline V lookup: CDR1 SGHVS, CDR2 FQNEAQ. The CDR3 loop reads CASSLVTEGTYEQYF. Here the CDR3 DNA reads TGTGCCAGCAGCTTGGTTACAGAGGGAACCTACGAGCAGTACTTC.

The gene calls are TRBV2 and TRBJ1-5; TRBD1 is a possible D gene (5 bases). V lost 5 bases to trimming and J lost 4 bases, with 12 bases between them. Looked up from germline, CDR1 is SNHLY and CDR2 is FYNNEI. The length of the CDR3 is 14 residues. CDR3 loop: CASSTRQLNQPQHF. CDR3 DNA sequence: TGTGCCAGCAGTACCAGACAGCTTAATCAGCCCCAGCATTTT.

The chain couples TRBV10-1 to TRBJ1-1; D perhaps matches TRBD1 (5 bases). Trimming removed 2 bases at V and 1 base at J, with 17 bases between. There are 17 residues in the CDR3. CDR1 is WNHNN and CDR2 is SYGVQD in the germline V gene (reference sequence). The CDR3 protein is CASSESQGNQGNTEAFF. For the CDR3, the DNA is TGCGCCAGCAGTGAGAGTCAGGGTAACCAGGGGAACACTGAAGCTTTCTTT.

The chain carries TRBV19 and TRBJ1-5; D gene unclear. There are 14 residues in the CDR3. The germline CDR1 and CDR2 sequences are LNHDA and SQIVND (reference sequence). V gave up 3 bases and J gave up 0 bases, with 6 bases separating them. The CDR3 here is CASSIRDSNQPQHF. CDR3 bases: TGTGCCAGTAGTATTAGGGATAGCAATCAGCCCCAGCATTTT.

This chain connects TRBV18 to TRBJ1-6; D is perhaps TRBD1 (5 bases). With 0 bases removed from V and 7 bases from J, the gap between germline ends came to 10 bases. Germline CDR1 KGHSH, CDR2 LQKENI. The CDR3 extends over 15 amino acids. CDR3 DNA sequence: TGTGCCAGCTCACCACCGGCCGGGGGGAATTCACCCCTCCACTTT. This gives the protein CASSPPAGGNSPLHF.

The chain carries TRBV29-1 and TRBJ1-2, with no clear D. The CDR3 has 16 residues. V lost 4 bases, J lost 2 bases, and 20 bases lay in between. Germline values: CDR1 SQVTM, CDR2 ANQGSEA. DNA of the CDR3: TGCAGCGTTGGGGCCCCGGGCCCTCGACCCAACTATGGCTACACCTTC. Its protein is CSVGAPGPRPNYGYTF. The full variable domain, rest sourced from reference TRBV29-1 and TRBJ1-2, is SAVISQKPSRDICQRGTSLTIQCQVDSQVTMMFWYRQQPGQSLTLIATANQGSEATYESGFVIDKFPISRPNLTFSTLTVSNMSPEDSSIYLCSVGAPGPRPNYGYTFGSGTRLTVV.

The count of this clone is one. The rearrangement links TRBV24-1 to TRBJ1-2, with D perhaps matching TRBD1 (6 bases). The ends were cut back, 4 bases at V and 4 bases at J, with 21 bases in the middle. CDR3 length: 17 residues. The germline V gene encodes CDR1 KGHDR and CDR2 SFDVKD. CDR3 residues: CATSEEGQGIYGYGYTF. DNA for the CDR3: TGTGCCACCAGTGAAGAGGGGCAGGGGATTTATGGCTATGGCTACACCTTC.

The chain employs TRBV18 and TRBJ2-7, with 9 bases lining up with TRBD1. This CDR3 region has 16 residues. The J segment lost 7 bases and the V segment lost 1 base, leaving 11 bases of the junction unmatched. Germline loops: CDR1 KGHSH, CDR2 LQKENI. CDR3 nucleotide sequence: TGTGCCAGCTCACCACTACCTACCACAGGGGGCAGGGAGCAGTACTTC. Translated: CASSPLPTTGGREQYF. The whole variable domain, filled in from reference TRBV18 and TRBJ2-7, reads NAGVMQNPRHLVRRRGQEARLRCSPMKGHSHVYWYRQLPEEGLKFMVYLQKENIIDESGMPKERFSAEFPKEGPSILRIQQVVRGDSAAYFCASSPLPTTGGREQYFGPGTRLTVT.

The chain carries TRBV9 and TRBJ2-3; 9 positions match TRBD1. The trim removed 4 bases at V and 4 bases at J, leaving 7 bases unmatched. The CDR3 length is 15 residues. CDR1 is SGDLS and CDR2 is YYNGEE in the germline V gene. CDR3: CASSLTGGAPDTQYF. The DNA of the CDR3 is TGTGCCAGCAGCCTTACAGGGGGCGCCCCAGATACGCAGTATTTT.

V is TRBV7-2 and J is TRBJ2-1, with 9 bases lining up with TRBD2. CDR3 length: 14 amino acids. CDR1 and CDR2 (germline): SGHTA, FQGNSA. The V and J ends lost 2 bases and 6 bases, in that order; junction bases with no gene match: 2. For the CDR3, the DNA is TGTGCCAGCAGCTTACAGCGGGGGGTCAATGAGCAGTTCTTC. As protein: CASSLQRGVNEQFF.

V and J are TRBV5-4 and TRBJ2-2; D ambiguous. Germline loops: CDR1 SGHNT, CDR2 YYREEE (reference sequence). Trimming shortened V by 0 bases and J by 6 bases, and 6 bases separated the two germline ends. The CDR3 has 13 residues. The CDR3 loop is CASSLGRSGELFF. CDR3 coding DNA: TGTGCCAGCAGCTTGGGACGGTCCGGGGAGCTGTTTTTT.

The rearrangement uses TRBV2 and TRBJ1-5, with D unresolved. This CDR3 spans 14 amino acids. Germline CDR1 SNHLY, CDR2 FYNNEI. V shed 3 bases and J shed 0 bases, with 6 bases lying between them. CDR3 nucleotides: TGTGCCAGCAGTGAGGACCGTAGCAATCAGCCCCAGCATTTT. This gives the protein CASSEDRSNQPQHF.

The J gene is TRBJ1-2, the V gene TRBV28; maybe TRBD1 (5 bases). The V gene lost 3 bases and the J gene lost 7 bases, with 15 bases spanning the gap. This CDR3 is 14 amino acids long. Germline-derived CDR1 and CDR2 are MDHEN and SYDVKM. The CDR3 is CASSLWTPRSGYTF. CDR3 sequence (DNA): TGTGCCAGCAGTTTGTGGACACCAAGGTCTGGCTACACCTTC.

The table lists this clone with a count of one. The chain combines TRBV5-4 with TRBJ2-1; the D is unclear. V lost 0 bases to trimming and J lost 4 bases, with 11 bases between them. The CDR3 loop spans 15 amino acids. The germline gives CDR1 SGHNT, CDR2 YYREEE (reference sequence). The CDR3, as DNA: TGTGCCAGCAGCTTGGATCGGAGATGGTACAATGAGCAGTTCTTC. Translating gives CASSLDRRWYNEQFF.

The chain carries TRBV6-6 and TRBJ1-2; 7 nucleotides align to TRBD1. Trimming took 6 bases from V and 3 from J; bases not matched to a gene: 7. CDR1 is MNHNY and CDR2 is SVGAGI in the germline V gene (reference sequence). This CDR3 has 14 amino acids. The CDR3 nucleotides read TGTGCCAGCAGACACTCCGACAGGGACTATGGCTACACCTTC. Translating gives CASRHSDRDYGYTF.

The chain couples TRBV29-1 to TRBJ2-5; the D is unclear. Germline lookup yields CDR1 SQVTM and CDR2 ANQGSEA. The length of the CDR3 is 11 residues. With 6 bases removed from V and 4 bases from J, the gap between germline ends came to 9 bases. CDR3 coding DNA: TGCAGCGTCGCTCCTGGAGAGACCCAGTACTTC. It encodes CSVAPGETQYF.

CDR3 protein: CASSYGAGGEKLFF. The CDR3 nucleotides read TGTGCCAGCAGTTACGGGGCGGGAGGCGAAAAACTGTTTTTT. The chain links TRBV6-5 to TRBJ1-4; TRBD1 might be the D (5 bases). V was trimmed by 2 bases and J by 8 bases, leaving 12 bases between them. The CDR3 is 14 amino acids. The V gene's germline CDR1 is MNHEY and CDR2 SVGAGI.